The sequence of this T cell receptor (beta chain) was determined in a study of blood T cells in healthy people across ages. Study results and caveats: No conclusive comparison of naive versus antigen-experienced cells was possible with unsorted PBMCs. In these data, TCR beta diversity tracked strongly with naive T cell percentage.

As regards this clonotype: Its antigen is unidentified.

The authors ran a second PCR of roughly 6 to 11 cycles using a sample-barcoded 5' primer and a J-beta primer mix. Every cDNA was tagged by a template-switch adaptor with 12 random nucleotides. TCRdb used MiXCR to reprocess the 5' RACE reads, holding one entry per CDR3 protein. This table holds about a million distinct CDR3 sequences, more than 30% found once. Each donor was a healthy Caucasian individual from Russia, aged about 6 to 100. Germline CDR1 MNHEY, CDR2 SMNVEV (reference sequence). This CDR3 comprises 14 residues. V was clipped by 3 bases and J by 4 bases, with 11 bases between them. J is TRBJ2-3 and V is TRBV27; the D is unclear. The sample consisted of blood. The source is a man younger than 35 in good health. CDR3 sequence (DNA): TGTGCCAGCAGTTTTTGGCAGCTGCCAGATACGCAGTATTTT. This translates into CASSFWQLPDTQYF.